This T cell receptor (beta chain) came from a study of T-cell memory formation after mild COVID-19 (dated by TCRdb to about 2021). The study in broad terms: TCR sequence clusters from the two donors were found to be largely donor specific. Two young, previously healthy adult volunteers, one female and one male, were included in the cohort. Longitudinal TCRalpha and TCRbeta repertoire sequencing tracked T-cell clones expanding and contracting after mild COVID-19 in a couple of donors.

A remark on this clonotype: Its recognized antigen is unknown. No base quality information exists; no much larger clone differs at one position.

General study outcomes and caveats: Only two mild cases were covered by the study, and larger cohorts that include severe cases with pre-infection samples were considered necessary. SARS-CoV-2 specificity was not confirmed for the second-wave clones peaking on day 37. Contracting CD4+ clones turned up mainly in the CM and EM memory subsets, whereas EMRA was where CD8+ clones were enriched. Some responding clones were found in pre-infection memory, which suggests that pre-existing cross-reactive memory T cells took part in the SARS-CoV-2 response. Clones that contracted from day 15 to 85 showed balanced CD4/CD8 phenotypes, whereas a second wave of clones that expanded from day 15 to 37 leaned towards CD4+.

Ficoll-Paque density gradient centrifugation was the method used to isolate PBMCs. The sample was run on an Illumina NovaSeq 6000. TCRalpha and TCRbeta cDNA libraries were constructed by 5'RACE with constant-segment primers, with sample barcodes and unique molecular identifiers being introduced. RNA was extracted from every sample with Trizol reagent. Libraries were amplified in two PCR steps, with a second sample barcode and Illumina TruSeq adapters added in the second step. The libraries were sequenced on an Illumina NovaSeq using 2 x 150 bp paired-end reads. In the original analysis: Reads were demultiplexed and collapsed into UMI-guided consensus sequences with migec v1.2.7. Using mixcr v2.1.11, the UMI consensuses were aligned to TRA and TRB V and J templates and assembled into clonotypes. Expanded or contracted clonotypes were those called significant by both edgeR and NoisET, with noise models trained on biological replicates. edgeR calls used a false discovery rate-adjusted p below 0.01 and a log2 fold-change threshold of 1. PCA with hierarchical clustering of max-normalized trajectories of the 1000 most abundant clonotypes was used as exploratory dynamics analysis. Each responding clone was given a CD4 or CD8 phenotype based on the CD4+ and CD8+ repertoires, which had been sequenced separately. TCRdb reworked the public reads: Q25 trimming with fastp, MiXCR clone assembly, productive beta chains retained. Identical CDR3 protein sequences are pooled into one entry, listed with their most common genes and DNA. What appears here as the V and J calls and clone size reflects TCRdb's work, not the paper's. For this sample there are approximately 580,000 distinct CDR3 sequences; 20% appear just once. The biggest ten clones account for roughly an eighth of the sample.

The CDR3 numbers 14 residues from cysteine through phenylalanine. Of the read, only the CDR3 DNA is kept; its 42 bases are in frame from base 1. The junction carries 12 bases between V and J, which are trimmed by 5 bases and 2 bases respectively. What was sequenced was PBMCs or a T cell subset sorted from them (not recorded which). The V and J segments used are TRBV12-3 or TRBV12-4 and TRBJ1-2; TRBD1 is perhaps the D gene, given 5 matching bases. This TCR came from an adult woman who had mild COVID-19 (a few samples of this study predate the infection). The sample titles of this study are shuffled in the database, so cell type and time point are left out; the donor was told from shared clones. Here the CDR3 is given as CASSPTGRNYGYTF. The DNA sequence is TGTGCCAGCAGTCCTACGGGACGGAACTATGGCTACACCTTC.